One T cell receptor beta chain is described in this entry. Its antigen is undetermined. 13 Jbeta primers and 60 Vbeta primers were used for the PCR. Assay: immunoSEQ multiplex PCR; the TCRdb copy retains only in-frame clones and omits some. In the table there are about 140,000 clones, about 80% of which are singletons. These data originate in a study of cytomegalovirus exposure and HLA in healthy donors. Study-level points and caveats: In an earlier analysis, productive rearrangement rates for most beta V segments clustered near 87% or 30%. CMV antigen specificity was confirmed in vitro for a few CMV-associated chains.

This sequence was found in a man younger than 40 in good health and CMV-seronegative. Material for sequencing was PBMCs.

CDR3 residues: CAISESGTGVTYEQYF. The CDR3 DNA sequence: TGTGCCATCAGTGAGTCAGGGACAGGGGTTACCTACGAGCAGTACTTC. The rearrangement joins TRBV10-3 to TRBJ2-7; 10 nucleotides align to TRBD1. CDR3 length equals 16 residues. Germline assignment: CDR1 ENHRY and CDR2 SYGVKD. Trimming took 0 bases from V and 2 from J; bases not matched to a gene: 4.